This T cell receptor (beta chain) came from a study of CD8 T cells in Susac syndrome. About 0.45 to 1 ug RNA was reverse transcribed with random hexamers. TCRdb used MiXCR to reprocess the immunoSEQ multiplex PCR reads, holding one entry per CDR3 protein. The sample lists about 140,000 distinct CDR3 sequences; over 90% were seen once. Whole-study results and caveats: In total CD8+ repertoires, under 20 Susac-specific public clones were detected, and CD8+ TEMRA repertoires contained several.

TCR beta was sequenced from blood CD8+ and CD4+ T cells. In Susac syndrome patients, recently defined diagnostic criteria for definite or probable disease were met. Germline V CDR1 and CDR2: SGHDT, YYEEEE. The CDR3 totals 14 residues. V was cut by 0 bases and J by 5 bases, with 9 bases left in between. Concerning this clonotype: The antigen remains undetermined.

Sequencing used CD8+ T cells from PBMCs. This TCR was recovered from a human donor with Susac syndrome. This chain joins TRBV5-6 and TRBJ2-1; D not resolved. Here the CDR3 reads CASSLGESNNEQFF. CDR3 DNA: TGTGCCAGCAGCTTGGGAGAGTCGAACAATGAGCAGTTCTTC.